The 23 T cell receptor beta chains given below trace back to one sample, sequenced in a study of T-cell reconstitution after alpha-beta-depleted transplantation in children. Using unique molecular identifiers, the investigators prepared the TCRbeta library. One entry per CDR3 protein, called by TCRdb with MiXCR from the PCR reads. Of approximately 490,000 distinct CDR3 sequences listed, roughly an eighth were seen once; the top ten hold over 5.5%. The sequencing here drew on PBMCs from the stem cell graft donor, taken from the stem cell graft. These receptors originate from a human donor who donated a stem cell graft to a child with combined immunodeficiency.

This clonotype appeared many times. The chain employs TRBV20-1 and TRBJ2-5; 8 positions match TRBD2. The CDR3 covers 15 residues. The germline CDR1 and CDR2 sequences are DFQATT and SNEGSKA (reference sequence). With 0 bases clipped from V and 4 bases from J, the junction kept 7 bases outside the gene matches. The CDR3 nucleotides are TGCAGTGCTAGAGATACACGGGAGGGGGGAGAGACCCAGTACTTC. Protein product: CSARDTREGGETQYF.

A single count supports this clonotype. This may be a read error: a much more frequent sequence differs by one nucleotide. The chain uses TRBV6-1 and TRBJ2-7; a weak D match, TRBD2 (6 bases). Germline V gene sequence: CDR1 MNHNS, CDR2 SASEGT. CDR3 size: 14 residues. The CDR3 nucleotides read TGTGCCAGCACGGAGGGCGGTCACTCCTACGGGCAGTACTTC. This encodes CASTEGGHSYGQYF.

Concerning this clonotype itself: Germline and junction disagree at one end, which may indicate a read error. This chain connects TRBV9 to TRBJ1-1; tentatively, D is TRBD1 (5 bases). The CDR3 totals 16 residues. The V gene's germline CDR1 is SGDLS and CDR2 YYNGEE. This CDR3 reads CVSSALPQVSTTEAFF. In DNA form, the CDR3 reads TGTGTCAGCAGCGCCCTCCCACAGGTTTCGACCACTGAAGCTTTCTTT.

The chain employs TRBV29-1 and TRBJ1-1; 8 bases are a match to TRBD1. The CDR3 runs to 13 residues. Trimming took 3 bases from V and 3 from J; bases not matched to a gene: 3. Germline V gene sequence: CDR1 SQVTM, CDR2 ANQGSEA. The CDR3 protein is CSVDQGADTEAFF. Here the CDR3 DNA reads TGCAGCGTTGACCAGGGGGCGGACACTGAAGCTTTCTTT.

Only a few counts were recorded for this clonotype. J is TRBJ1-2 and V is TRBV6-2 or TRBV6-3; the D is unclear. The CDR3 runs 13 residues. CDR1 and CDR2 from the germline V gene are MNHEY and SVGEGT. Trimming took 3 bases from V and 4 from J, leaving 9 bases between them. The CDR3 spells CASSYNGAYGYTF. As DNA, the CDR3 is TGTGCCAGCAGTTATAACGGAGCCTATGGCTACACCTTC.

This clonotype showed up many times. The chain couples TRBV28 to TRBJ2-1; a weak D match, TRBD1 (5 bases). Trimming took off 5 bases at V and 7 bases at J, with 9 bases between the two ends. Germline V lookup: CDR1 MDHEN, CDR2 SYDVKM. The CDR3 has 12 amino acids. In DNA form, the CDR3 reads TGTGCCAGCAGTCTAGACAGTAATGAGCAGTTCTTC. Translating it yields CASSLDSNEQFF.

This clonotype was seen only a few times. V and J are TRBV7-3 and TRBJ2-1; 9 bases fit TRBD1. The CDR3 spans 15 residues. V shed 5 bases, J shed 4 bases, and the junction held 6 bases outside the gene matches. Germline CDR1 and CDR2: SGHTA and FQGTGA. CDR3 sequence (DNA): TGTGCCAGCAGCCTAAGGGGACAGGGTTACAATGAGCAGTTCTTC. It codes for CASSLRGQGYNEQFF. The full variable domain, rest sourced from reference TRBV7-3 and TRBJ2-1, is GAGVSQTPSNKVTEKGKYVELRCDPISGHTALYWYRQSLGQGPEFLIYFQGTGAADDSGLPNDRFFAVRPEGSVSTLKIQRTERGDSAVYLCASSLRGQGYNEQFFGPGTRLTVL.

This clonotype was seen many times. This rearrangement joins TRBV7-8 to TRBJ2-2; TRBD1 might be the D (5 bases). The CDR3 length is 14 residues. V dropped 2 bases and J dropped 3 bases, with 7 bases sitting between them. From germline, CDR1 is SGHVS and CDR2 FQNEAQ. The CDR3 here is CASSLIRDTGELFF. The CDR3 DNA follows: TGTGCCAGCAGCTTAATCAGGGACACCGGGGAGCTGTTTTTT.

The chain combines TRBV25-1 with TRBJ2-2; TRBD1 agrees at 12 bases. V dropped 4 bases and J dropped 4; count of bases not matched to a gene: 19. CDR1 is MGHDK, CDR2 SYGVNS, per germline. This CDR3 has 21 residues. In nucleotides, the CDR3 is TGTGCCAGCAGTGCAACAGGGACAGGGGGCACGCGGGAGGGACCCACCGGGGAGCTGTTTTTT. It is translated as CASSATGTGGTREGPTGELFF.

The V and J genes are TRBV24-1 and TRBJ2-3; no firm D call. The germline V gene has CDR1 KGHDR and CDR2 SFDVKD. The CDR3 totals 16 residues. V dropped 2 bases and J dropped 4 bases, with 15 bases sitting between them. The CDR3 nucleotides read TGTGCCACCAGTGATTCCGCCCCCAGCCCCGCAGATACGCAGTATTTT. This encodes CATSDSAPSPADTQYF.

This clonotype was found many times. This chain links TRBV30 with TRBJ2-7; TRBD1 aligns across 7 bases. The CDR3 runs to 12 residues. CDR1 is GTSNPN and CDR2 is SVGIG in the germline V gene (reference sequence). Trimming cost V 8 bases and J 3 bases; bases outside gene matches: 7. CDR3 DNA: TGTGCCGGAGACAGGGCGGACTACGAGCAGTACTTC. It is translated as CAGDRADYEQYF.

This clonotype occurred a few times. V gene TRBV9 combines with J gene TRBJ1-2, with D unclear. This CDR3 region has 12 residues. CDR1 and CDR2 from the germline V gene are SGDLS and YYNGEE. With 0 bases removed from V and 8 bases from J, the gap between germline ends came to 8 bases. CDR3 protein: CASSVDQVGYTF. For the CDR3, the DNA is TGTGCCAGCAGCGTAGATCAGGTCGGCTACACCTTC.

This chain links TRBV12-3 or TRBV12-4 with TRBJ1-2; D is ambiguous. V lost 3 bases and J 8 bases, leaving 10 bases between the germline ends. The CDR3 length is 12 residues. The CDR3 reads CASSFQAAGYTF. The CDR3 bases are TGTGCCAGCAGTTTTCAGGCGGCGGGCTACACCTTC.

About this clonotype: This may stem from a read error, because a much larger clone lies one nucleotide away. The gene calls are TRBV11-2 and TRBJ1-1; 9 bases line up with TRBD1. CDR1 and CDR2 (germline): SGHAT, FQNNGV. With 4 bases clipped from V and 10 bases from J, the junction kept 13 bases outside the gene matches. The CDR3 sequence is 15 residues long. CDR3 DNA: TGTGCCAGCAGCTCCCCTTCAGGACAGGGGATGGCAGCTTTCTTT. It is translated as CASSSPSGQGMAAFF.

This clonotype occurred a few times. The V call is TRBV12-5, the J call TRBJ2-1, with 7 bases matching TRBD2. The J segment lost 13 bases and the V segment lost 2 bases, leaving 5 bases of the junction unmatched. CDR3 length equals 12 residues. The germline V gene has CDR1 LGHNT and CDR2 FRNRAP. CDR3 protein: CASGLHRDYQFF. The CDR3, as DNA: TGTGCTAGTGGTTTGCACCGGGACTACCAGTTCTTC.

The CDR3 DNA follows: TGTGCCAGCAGTCAGCTGGCGGGGGCCCTCTACGAGCAGTACTTC. Translated: CASSQLAGALYEQYF. This sequence joins TRBV28 and TRBJ2-7; a possible D gene is TRBD2 (7 bases). Germline values: CDR1 MDHEN, CDR2 SYDVKM. This CDR3 region has 15 residues. The germline V and J ends were trimmed by 5 bases and 3 bases, with 17 bases remaining between them.

The rearrangement uses TRBV30 and TRBJ2-3; D is possibly TRBD1 or TRBD2 (6 bases each). The germline V gene encodes CDR1 GTSNPN and CDR2 SVGIG (reference sequence). V lost 3 bases to trimming and J lost 5 bases, with 15 bases between them. The CDR3 sequence is 14 residues long. The CDR3 protein is CAWSPIGGRDTQYF. As DNA, the CDR3 is TGTGCCTGGAGCCCTATCGGGGGCCGAGATACGCAGTATTTT.

This clonotype came up a few times. V usage is TRBV12-3 or TRBV12-4 and J usage is TRBJ1-1; TRBD1 agrees at 9 bases. The CDR3 contains 15 residues. Trimming at V came to 3 bases and at J to 2 bases, leaving 4 bases not matched to a gene. DNA for the CDR3: TGTGCCAGCAGTTTCTCGGGACAGGGCAACACTGAAGCTTTCTTT. It codes for CASSFSGQGNTEAFF.

CDR3 nucleotide sequence: TGCGCCAGCAGCCAGGACAGGGAAGTGAATGAGCAGTTCTTC. This encodes CASSQDREVNEQFF. J is TRBJ2-1 and V is TRBV5-1, with 8 bases that match TRBD1. Germline V gives CDR1 SGHRS, CDR2 YFSETQ. The V and J ends lost 4 bases and 7 bases, in that order; junction bases with no gene match: 7. The CDR3 totals 14 residues.

In its sample, this clonotype was seen a few times. The chain couples TRBV29-1 to TRBJ1-1, with D unclear. The CDR3 sequence is 12 residues long. V lost 3 bases to trimming and J lost 1 base, with 6 bases between them. The germline V gene has CDR1 SQVTM and CDR2 ANQGSEA. The CDR3, as DNA: TGCAGCGTTGATAATAGGAACACTGAAGCTTTCTTT. It encodes CSVDNRNTEAFF.

The chain has TRBV6-2 or TRBV6-3 and TRBJ2-7, with 7 bases lining up with TRBD1. V was clipped by 6 bases and J by 0 bases; unmatched bases: 5. Looked up from germline, CDR1 is MNHEY and CDR2 is SVGEGT. The CDR3 runs 14 residues. The chain's CDR3 is CASSTGALSYEQYF. CDR3 nucleotide sequence: TGTGCCAGCAGCACAGGGGCCCTCTCCTACGAGCAGTACTTC.

The chain uses TRBV20-1 and TRBJ2-3, with 15 bases fitting TRBD2. This CDR3 spans 17 amino acids. The V gene's germline CDR1 is DFQATT and CDR2 SNEGSKA (reference sequence). V dropped 0 bases and J dropped 7; count of bases not matched to a gene: 8. In DNA form, the CDR3 reads TGCAGTGCTAGAGAGGGACTAGCGGGAGGAAGGGGGTATACGCAGTATTTT. Its translation: CSAREGLAGGRGYTQYF.

The CDR3 bases are TGCAGTGCTACCCACACCGGGGAGCTGTTTTTT. Protein product: CSATHTGELFF. The chain employs TRBV20-1 and TRBJ2-2; D is undetermined. The CDR3 totals 11 residues. Trimming removed 4 bases from V and 3 bases from J, with 3 bases in between. CDR1 is DFQATT, CDR2 SNEGSKA, per germline (reference sequence).